The source of this T cell receptor (beta chain) is a study of blood T cell repertoires in COVID-19. In the study overall: The United States, Italy and Spain provided the acute and convalescent COVID-19 samples. T cells, B-cell-depleted T cells, or PBMCs provided the cDNA or gDNA that served as material.

Authors' methods: The assay estimated nucleated cells by amplifying reference gene primers. The assay was immunoSEQ multiplex PCR, and TCRdb's table has in-frame clones only and misses some. V, J and clone size are those of that table, while D and trimming were read from the DNA. Among around 100,000 clones, about 85% were seen once, and the ten largest hold 1.4% to 1.5%. Looked up from germline, CDR1 is MNHEY and CDR2 is SVGEGT. This CDR3 is 16 amino acids long. Trimming shortened V by 4 bases and J by 0 bases, and 14 bases separated the two germline ends. The sequencing input was peripheral blood. The chain links TRBV6-2 or TRBV6-3 to TRBJ2-3; D may be TRBD2 (7 bases). This receptor was taken from a man aged 40-50 years with acute or convalescent COVID-19. CDR3 nucleotide sequence: TGTGCCAGCAGTTTTTTGGCGGGGGCGAGCACAGATACGCAGTATTTT. Its translation is CASSFLAGASTDTQYF.